These T cell receptor beta chains were read from a single sample in a study of blood T cell repertoires in COVID-19. Using immunoSEQ multiplex PCR, the repertoire was profiled, and TCRdb retains in-frame clones only, with some absent. This table has around 260,000 clones, approximately 90% appearing once. Sequencing was performed on peripheral blood. The receptors come from a woman aged 30 to 39 with COVID-19, enrolled during active disease. The CDR3 runs from the conserved cysteine through the conserved F or W. A D gene is named only where the DNA matches it firmly. Some rows have no size entry. The others give once, few or many, or a class for an expanded clone.

D gene: .
J gene: TRBJ1-1
V gene: TRBV18
clone size: .
CDR3 DNA: TGTGCCAGCTCACCGCCGGGACACGTCATGAACACTGAAGCTTTCTTT
CDR3 protein: CASSPPGHVMNTEAFF

D gene: TRBD2
J gene: TRBJ2-3
V gene: TRBV2
clone size: .
CDR3 DNA: TGTGCCAGCAGTATAAGCGGGAGTGGCACAGATACGCAGTATTTT
CDR3 protein: CASSISGSGTDTQYF

D gene: .
J gene: TRBJ2-2
V gene: TRBV24-1
clone size: .
CDR3 DNA: TGTGCCACCGGCTCAGGGGACACCGGGGAGCTGTTTTTT
CDR3 protein: CATGSGDTGELFF

D gene: TRBD1
J gene: TRBJ2-4
V gene: TRBV27
clone size: .
CDR3 DNA: TGTGCCAGCAGCCCCCGGGACAGGGTGGGCATTCAGTACTTC
CDR3 protein: CASSPRDRVGIQYF

D gene: .
J gene: TRBJ2-3
V gene: TRBV25-1
clone size: .
CDR3 DNA: TGTGCCAGCAGTGAATTGAGTAGCTCAAGCACAGATACGCAGTATTTT
CDR3 protein: CASSELSSSSTDTQYF

D gene: .
J gene: TRBJ2-3
V gene: TRBV7-3
clone size: .
CDR3 DNA: TGTGCCAGCAGCTTAGGACATAGCACAGATACGCAGTATTTT
CDR3 protein: CASSLGHSTDTQYF

D gene: .
J gene: TRBJ2-7
V gene: TRBV28
clone size: .
CDR3 DNA: TGTGCCAGCACAGGGCAGCCCTACGAGCAGTACTTC
CDR3 protein: CASTGQPYEQYF

D gene: .
J gene: TRBJ1-1
V gene: TRBV19
clone size: .
CDR3 DNA: TGTGCCAGTAGACCCACACGGGAGAACACTGAAGCTTTCTTT
CDR3 protein: CASRPTRENTEAFF

D gene: .
J gene: TRBJ2-2
V gene: TRBV18
clone size: .
CDR3 DNA: TGTGCCAGCTCACCACTCGCAGGGTTCGCCGGGGAGCTGTTTTTT
CDR3 protein: CASSPLAGFAGELFF

D gene: TRBD2
J gene: TRBJ2-1
V gene: TRBV5-1
clone size: .
CDR3 DNA: TGCGCCAGCTCTCTGACTAGCGGAGCTAACAATGAGCAGTTCTTC
CDR3 protein: CASSLTSGANNEQFF

D gene: .
J gene: TRBJ1-5
V gene: TRBV28
clone size: .
CDR3 DNA: TGTGCCAGCACGCATCGCGGAAATCAGCCCCAGCATTTT
CDR3 protein: CASTHRGNQPQHF

D gene: .
J gene: TRBJ1-1
V gene: TRBV19
clone size: .
CDR3 DNA: TGTGCCAGTAGTAGTGGCTGGAACACTGAAGCTTTCTTT
CDR3 protein: CASSSGWNTEAFF

D gene: TRBD2
J gene: TRBJ2-1
V gene: TRBV2
clone size: .
CDR3 DNA: TGTGCCAGCAGAGATAGCCTAGCGGGAGGGGTCTACAATGAGCAGTTCTTC
CDR3 protein: CASRDSLAGGVYNEQFF

D gene: TRBD2
J gene: TRBJ2-7
V gene: TRBV10-3
clone size: .
CDR3 DNA: TGTGCCATCAGTGCCAACCCTAGCGGAATTTCCTACGAGCAGTACTTC
CDR3 protein: CAISANPSGISYEQYF

D gene: .
J gene: TRBJ1-2
V gene: TRBV10-2
clone size: .
CDR3 DNA: TGCGCCAGCAGTGGCGGGACCACAACCGGAGGCTACACCTTC
CDR3 protein: CASSGGTTTGGYTF

D gene: TRBD2
J gene: TRBJ2-3
V gene: TRBV5-6
clone size: once
CDR3 DNA: TGTGCCAGCAGCCCGGAGCGGGAGTGGGGCACAGATACGCAGTATTTT
CDR3 protein: CASSPEREWGTDTQYF

D gene: TRBD1
J gene: TRBJ1-2
V gene: TRBV27
clone size: .
CDR3 DNA: TGTGCCAGCAGTCCTGGGACAGGGACCTACTATGGCTACACCTTC
CDR3 protein: CASSPGTGTYYGYTF

D gene: .
J gene: TRBJ1-1
V gene: TRBV7-9
clone size: .
CDR3 DNA: TGTGCCAGCAGCCCCAGTGGGGTGTCGCGGGCTGAAGCTTTCTTT
CDR3 protein: CASSPSGVSRAEAFF

D gene: TRBD1
J gene: TRBJ2-3
V gene: TRBV19
clone size: .
CDR3 DNA: TGTGCCAGTAGTAAAGGGACAGGGGGCACAGATACGCAGTATTTT
CDR3 protein: CASSKGTGGTDTQYF

D gene: TRBD1
J gene: TRBJ1-2
V gene: TRBV6-6
clone size: few
CDR3 DNA: TGTGCCAGCAGTTACTCGGACAGGGTCTATGGCTACACCTTC
CDR3 protein: CASSYSDRVYGYTF